This T cell receptor (beta chain) came from a study of technical replicates of blood from several donors. Libraries were prepared by immunoSEQ multiplex PCR; TCRdb keeps only in-frame clonotypes and omits some of them. Of about 83,000 clones listed, just over 95% were seen once; the top ten hold under 0.4%. CDR3 length equals 13 residues. V was pared by 1 base and J by 4 bases, with 5 bases between. CDR1 and CDR2 from the germline V gene are SNHLY and FYNNEI. J is TRBJ1-3 and V is TRBV2; D gene uncertain. The sequenced sample consisted of T cells isolated from PBMCs. The receptor's source is a human donor in good health. The CDR3 DNA is TGTGCCAGCAGTGAAGACGGGGGAAACACCATATATTTT. Encoded protein: CASSEDGGNTIYF.